One T cell receptor (beta chain) is described in this entry. Per the original methods: Amplifying reference gene primers gave estimates of nucleated cell counts. Using immunoSEQ multiplex PCR, the repertoire was profiled, and TCRdb retains in-frame clones only, with some absent. From that table come the V and J calls and clone size; the DNA was used to work out D and trimming. The sample includes about 310,000 clones, around 90% of them seen just once. V shed 4 bases and J 1 base; nucleotides not matched to a gene: 0. Germline-derived CDR1 and CDR2 are MRHNA and SNTAGT. This CDR3 has 14 residues. The sample is drawn from a study of blood T cell repertoires in COVID-19. Study at large: The United States, Italy and Spain provided the acute and convalescent COVID-19 samples. The cDNA or gDNA used as material had been derived from T cells, B-cell-depleted T cells, or PBMCs.

The V call is TRBV6-4, the J call TRBJ2-4, with 8 nucleotides matching TRBD1. The sequence was obtained from a young man with active or convalescent COVID-19. The sequencing input was peripheral blood. The CDR3 is CASSGTGAKNIQYF. For the CDR3, the DNA is TGTGCCAGCAGTGGGACAGGGGCCAAAAACATTCAGTACTTC.